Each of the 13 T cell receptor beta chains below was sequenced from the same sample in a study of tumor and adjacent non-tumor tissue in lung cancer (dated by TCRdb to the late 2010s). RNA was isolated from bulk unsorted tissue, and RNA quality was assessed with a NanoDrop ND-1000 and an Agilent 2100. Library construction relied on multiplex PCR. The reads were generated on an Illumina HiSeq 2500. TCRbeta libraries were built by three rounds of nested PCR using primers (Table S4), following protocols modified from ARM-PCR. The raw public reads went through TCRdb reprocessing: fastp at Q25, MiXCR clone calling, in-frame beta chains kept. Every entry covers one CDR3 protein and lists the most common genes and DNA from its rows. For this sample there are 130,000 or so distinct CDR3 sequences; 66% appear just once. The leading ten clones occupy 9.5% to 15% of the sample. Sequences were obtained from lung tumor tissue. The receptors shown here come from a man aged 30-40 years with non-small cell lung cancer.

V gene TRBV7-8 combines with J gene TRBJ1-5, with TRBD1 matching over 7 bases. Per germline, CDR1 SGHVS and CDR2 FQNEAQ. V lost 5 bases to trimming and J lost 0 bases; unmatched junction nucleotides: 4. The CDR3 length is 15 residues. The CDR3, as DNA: TGTGCCAGCAGCCCCGGACAGGCTAGCAATCAGCCCCAGCATTTT. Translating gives CASSPGQASNQPQHF.

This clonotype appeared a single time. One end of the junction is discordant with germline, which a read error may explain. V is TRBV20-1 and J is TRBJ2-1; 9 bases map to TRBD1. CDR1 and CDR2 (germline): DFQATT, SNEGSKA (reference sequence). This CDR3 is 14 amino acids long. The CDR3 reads CSARRDRAYNEKSF. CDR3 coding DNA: TGCAGTGCTCGCCGGGACAGGGCGTACAATGAGAAGTCCTTC.

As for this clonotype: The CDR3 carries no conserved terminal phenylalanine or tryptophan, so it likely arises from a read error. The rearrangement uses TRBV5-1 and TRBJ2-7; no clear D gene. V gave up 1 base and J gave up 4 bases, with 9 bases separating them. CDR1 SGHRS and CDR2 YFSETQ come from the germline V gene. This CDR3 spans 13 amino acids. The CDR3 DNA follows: TGCGCCAGCAGCTTGTTTGTGAATTACGAGCAGTACTAC. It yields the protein CASSLFVNYEQYY.

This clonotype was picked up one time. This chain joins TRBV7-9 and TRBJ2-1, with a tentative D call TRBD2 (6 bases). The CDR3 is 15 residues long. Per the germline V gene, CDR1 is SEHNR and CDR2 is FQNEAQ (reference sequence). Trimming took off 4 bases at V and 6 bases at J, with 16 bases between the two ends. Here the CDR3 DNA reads TGTGCCAGCAGCTCCCCAGGGTTCGGGGGCAATGAGCAGTTCTTC. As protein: CASSSPGFGGNEQFF.

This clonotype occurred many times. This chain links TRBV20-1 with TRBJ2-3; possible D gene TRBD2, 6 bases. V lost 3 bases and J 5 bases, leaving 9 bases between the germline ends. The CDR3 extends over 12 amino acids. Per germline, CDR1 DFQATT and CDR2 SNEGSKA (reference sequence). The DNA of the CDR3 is TGCAGTGCTAGGGTCGGGGGAGATACGCAGTATTTT. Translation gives CSARVGGDTQYF.

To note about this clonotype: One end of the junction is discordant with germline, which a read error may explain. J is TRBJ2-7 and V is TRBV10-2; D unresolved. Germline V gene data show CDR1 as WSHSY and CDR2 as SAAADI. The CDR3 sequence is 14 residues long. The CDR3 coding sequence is TGCACCAGCAGTGAGTCTTACAGCTTCTACGAGCGGTACTTC. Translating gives CTSSESYSFYERYF.

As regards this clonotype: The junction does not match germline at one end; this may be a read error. The chain's CDR3 is CAISHPPSGAGGTGELFF. CDR3 DNA: TGTGCCATCAGCCACCCCCCCAGCGGAGCCGGAGGGACCGGGGAGCTGTTTTTT. This sequence joins TRBV4-2 and TRBJ2-2, with a possible D match to TRBD2 (6 bases). The CDR3 loop spans 18 amino acids. CDR1 is LGHNA and CDR2 is YNFKEQ in the germline V gene.

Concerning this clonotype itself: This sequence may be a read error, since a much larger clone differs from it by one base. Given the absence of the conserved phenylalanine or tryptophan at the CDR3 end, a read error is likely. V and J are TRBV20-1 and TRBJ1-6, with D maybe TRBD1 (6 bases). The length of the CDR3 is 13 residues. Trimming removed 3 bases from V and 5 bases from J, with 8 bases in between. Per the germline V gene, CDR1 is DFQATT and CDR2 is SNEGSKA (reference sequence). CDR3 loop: CSARGTNNSPLHL. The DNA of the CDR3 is TGCAGTGCTAGGGGGACAAATAATTCACCCCTCCACTTA.

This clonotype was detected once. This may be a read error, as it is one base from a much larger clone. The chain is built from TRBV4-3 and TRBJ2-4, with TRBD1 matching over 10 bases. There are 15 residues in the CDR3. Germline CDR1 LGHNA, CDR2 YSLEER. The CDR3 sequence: CVSSQDRGRVNIQYF. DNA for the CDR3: TGCGTCAGCAGCCAAGACAGGGGGCGCGTAAACATTCAGTACTTC.

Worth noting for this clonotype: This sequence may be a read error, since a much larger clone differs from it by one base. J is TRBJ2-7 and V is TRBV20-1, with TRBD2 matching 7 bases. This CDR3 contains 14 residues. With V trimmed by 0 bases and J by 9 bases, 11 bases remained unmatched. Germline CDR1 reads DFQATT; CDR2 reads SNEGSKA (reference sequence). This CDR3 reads CSARDSGTTGVQYF. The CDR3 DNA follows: TGCAGTGCTAGAGACTCCGGGACTACAGGCGTGCAGTACTTC.

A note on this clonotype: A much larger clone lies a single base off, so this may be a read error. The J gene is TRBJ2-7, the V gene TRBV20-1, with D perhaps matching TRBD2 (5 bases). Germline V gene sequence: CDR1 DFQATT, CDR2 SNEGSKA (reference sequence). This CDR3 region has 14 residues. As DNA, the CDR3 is TGCAGTGCTAGAGATCCTAGCAGCTCCCACGAGCAGTACTTC. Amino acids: CSARDPSSSHEQYF.

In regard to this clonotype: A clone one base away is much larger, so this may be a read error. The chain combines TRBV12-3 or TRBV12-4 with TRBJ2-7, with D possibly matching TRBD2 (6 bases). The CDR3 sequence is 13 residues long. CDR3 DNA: TGTGCCAGCAGCTTCGAGGCGGACTACGAGCACTACTTC. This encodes CASSFEADYEHYF.

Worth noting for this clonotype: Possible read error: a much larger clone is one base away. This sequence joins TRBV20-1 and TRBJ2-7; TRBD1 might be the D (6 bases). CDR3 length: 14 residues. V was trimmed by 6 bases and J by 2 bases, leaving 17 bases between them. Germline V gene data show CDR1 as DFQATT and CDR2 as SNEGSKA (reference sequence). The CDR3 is CSASAGTWAYEQYF. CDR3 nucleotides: TGCAGTGCATCAGCCGGGACATGGGCCTACGAGCAGTACTTC.